This T cell receptor (beta chain) originates from a study of T cells after posttransplantation cyclophosphamide. Findings and limits, study-wide: Tissue-infiltrating T cells from skin or gut overlapped little with blood T cells.

Germline CDR1 is SEHNR and CDR2 is FQNEAQ (reference sequence). The CDR3 sequence is 15 residues long. V was cut by 5 bases and J by 8 bases, with 21 bases left in between. TCRdb keeps only in-frame clones here, not all; method: immunoSEQ multiplex PCR. Of roughly 9,200 clones listed, roughly 89% are singletons. This clone was counted a single time. Its specificity is unknown. Sequenced sample: memory CD4+ T cells sorted from PBMCs. The V gene is TRBV7-9, the J gene TRBJ1-2; possible D gene TRBD1, 5 bases. The clonotype was recovered from a woman aged 55-70 years in good health, CMV-negative, and a related stem cell transplant donor. The CDR3 loop reads CASSRAGMESQGYTF. CDR3 DNA sequence: TGTGCCAGCAGCCGCGCAGGGATGGAATCTCAAGGCTACACCTTC.